This T cell receptor beta chain appears in the sequencing data of a study of T cell responses to AZD1222 COVID-19 vaccine. Notes on the study in general: The study found Spike-specific TCR breadth and depth rose after two AZD1222 doses.

Repertoires were generated with immunoSEQ multiplex PCR, while TCRdb's copy carries only in-frame clones and drops some. The sample holds approximately 150,000 clones; approximately 89% are singletons and the top ten take 4.5% to 6.5%. Concerning this clone itself: Its antigen remains unidentified.

This CDR3 has 20 residues. CDR1 is MNHEY and CDR2 is SMNVEV in the germline V gene (reference sequence). V trimming: 5 bases; J trimming: 7 bases; junction bases outside the gene matches: 24. The chain has TRBV27 and TRBJ2-1; TRBD2 agrees at 9 bases. This receptor was taken from an adult in good health. The starting material was peripheral blood, obtained on day 0 of AZD1222 vaccination. The DNA of the CDR3 is TGTGCCAGCAGTCTACGCAATACCCCGCTTTCCAGCGGGAGGACAAATGAGCAGTTCTTC. It specifies CASSLRNTPLSSGRTNEQFF.